Listed below are T cell receptor beta chains from one sample, sequenced in a study of multiple sclerosis patients with progressive multifocal leukoencephalopathy. TCRdb's table, derived via immunoSEQ multiplex PCR, lists solely in-frame clones and lacks some. The table includes roughly 28,000 clones, 88% detected once. The sample consisted of PBMCs. The receptors originated from a human donor with multiple sclerosis. The CDR3 runs from the conserved cysteine through the conserved F or W. D genes are given only for firm matches. Clone size is shown for a subset of rows, as once, few, many or a class of expanded clone.

D gene	clone size	V gene	J gene	CDR3 length	CDR3 DNA	CDR3 protein
NA	once	TRBV4-3	TRBJ1-6	15	TGCGCCAGCAGCCAAGATAAGGGTGGAAATTCACCCCTCCACTTT	CASSQDKGGNSPLHF
NA	NA	TRBV11-2	TRBJ1-2	15	TGTGCCAGCAGCTTAGAAGTCGGACCTAACTATGGCTACACCTTC	CASSLEVGPNYGYTF
NA	NA	TRBV7-9	TRBJ1-2	17	TGTGCCAGCAGCGAACAGCCTCGTCTAGCTTTAACTAATGGCTACACCTTC	CASSEQPRLALTNGYTF
NA	NA	TRBV27	TRBJ2-1	13	TGTGCCAGCAGTTTATACCCAGCGAATGAGCAGTTCTTC	CASSLYPANEQFF
NA	NA	TRBV6-1	TRBJ2-5	15	TGTGCCAGCAGTGAAATGGTTGGGCAGCAAGAGACCCAGTACTTC	CASSEMVGQQETQYF
NA	NA	TRBV7-6	TRBJ2-7	14	TGTGCCAGCAGCTTAGTGGGGCCTGGCTACGAGCAGTACTTC	CASSLVGPGYEQYF
TRBD1	NA	TRBV4-1	TRBJ1-3	22	TGCGCCAGCAGCCAAGAATCTCTGGATCCGCACCCGGACAGGAACTTCCAGCAACCCATATATTTT	CASSQESLDPHPDRNFQQPIYF
NA	once	TRBV10-1	TRBJ1-2	13	TGCGCCAGCAGTGAACAGGCCGGCTATGGCTACACCTTC	CASSEQAGYGYTF
NA	NA	TRBV20-1	TRBJ2-4	11	TGCAGTCTACGGGGGAAAAACATTCAGTACTTC	CSLRGKNIQYF
NA	once	TRBV18	TRBJ2-7	12	TGTGCCAGCTCACCATCCAGGTACGAGCAGTACTTC	CASSPSRYEQYF
NA	few	TRBV7-6	TRBJ1-1	15	TGTGCCAGCAGCTCAGGCTGGGACGGGAACACTGAAGCTTTCTTT	CASSSGWDGNTEAFF
NA	NA	TRBV6-4	TRBJ2-5	13	TGTGCCAGCAGTCTACACTGGGGGGAGACCCAGTACTTC	CASSLHWGETQYF
NA	NA	TRBV30	TRBJ1-3	14	TGTGCCTGGAGAGGTAACGGGCCTGGAAACACCATATATTTT	CAWRGNGPGNTIYF
TRBD1	NA	TRBV5-6	TRBJ2-2	14	TGTGCCAGCAGCGTGGGACAGGGCTCCGGGGAGCTGTTTTTT	CASSVGQGSGELFF
NA	NA	TRBV4-1	TRBJ1-3	19	TGCGCCAGCAGCCAAGAGTTATGGGACCCAACTTCCTCTGGAAACACCATATATTTT	CASSQELWDPTSSGNTIYF
NA	NA	TRBV4-2	TRBJ2-3	16	TGTGCCAGCAGCCAATATTTGGCAGGAGGCACAGATACGCAGTATTTT	CASSQYLAGGTDTQYF
NA	NA	TRBV2	TRBJ1-5	13	TGTGCCAGCTCGGAGGGGAGGCGTCAGCCCCAGCATTTT	CASSEGRRQPQHF
NA	NA	TRBV6-5	TRBJ1-1	15	TGTGCCAGCAGTTACGTTGGCGGGGGGAACACTGAAGCTTTCTTT	CASSYVGGGNTEAFF
TRBD1	NA	TRBV6-1	TRBJ1-2	11	TGTGCCAGCCAGGGGGCATGGGGCTACACCTTC	CASQGAWGYTF
NA	NA	TRBV9	TRBJ2-3	16	TGTGCCAGCACCGCCGGACGGAGGTCGGGCACAGATACGCAGTATTTT	CASTAGRRSGTDTQYF
NA	NA	TRBV7-2	TRBJ2-2	15	TGTGCCAGCAGCTTAGCGGGTTTTCGGACCGGGGAGCTGTTTTTT	CASSLAGFRTGELFF
TRBD1	NA	TRBV2	TRBJ1-6	13	TGTGCCAGCAGAGGGACAGGGAATTCACCCCTCCACTTT	CASRGTGNSPLHF
NA	once	TRBV2	TRBJ1-5	15	TGTGCCAGCAGTGAAGCGAGTATAAGGAATCAGCCCCAGCATTTT	CASSEASIRNQPQHF
TRBD2	once	TRBV7-3	TRBJ2-7	13	TGTGCCAGCAGCTTACAGGGAGGGTACGAGCAGTACTTC	CASSLQGGYEQYF
NA	NA	TRBV11-2	TRBJ2-7	13	TGTGCCAGCAGCTTATGGCCCGCGTACGAGCAGTACTTC	CASSLWPAYEQYF
NA	NA	TRBV7-2	TRBJ1-2	16	TGTGCCAGCAGCCCAACGCGGGGGGACGGTAACTATGGCTACACCTTC	CASSPTRGDGNYGYTF
NA	once	TRBV9	TRBJ1-1	16	TGTGCCAGCAGCGCGGGCGGAGGGCAGCTGAACACTGAAGCTTTCTTT	CASSAGGGQLNTEAFF
NA	NA	TRBV6-5	TRBJ1-4	14	TGTGCCAGCAGTGTTAAAGGGGAGAGTGAAAAACTGTTTTTT	CASSVKGESEKLFF
NA	NA	TRBV5-4	TRBJ1-2	13	TGTGCCAGCCATTCCCCCCTGGGCTACGGCTACACCTTC	CASHSPLGYGYTF
NA	NA	TRBV28	TRBJ1-2	14	TGTGCCAGCAGTTTGTCTAAGGATGGGGGGTGCTACACCTTC	CASSLSKDGGCYTF
NA	NA	TRBV19	TRBJ1-5	15	TGTGCCAGTAGTATAGGACAGGCAGGGATTCAGCCCCAGCATTTT	CASSIGQAGIQPQHF
NA	NA	TRBV19	TRBJ2-1	16	TGTGCCAGTAGTATCCTTGGGGGCGAGGGCTACAATGAGCAGTTCTTC	CASSILGGEGYNEQFF
TRBD1	NA	TRBV6-1	TRBJ1-2	16	TGTGCCAGCAGTGAATGGGACTTGGACAGGGGCTATGGCTACACCTTC	CASSEWDLDRGYGYTF
TRBD1	NA	TRBV11-2	TRBJ2-7	17	TGTGCCAGCAGCTTAGACCGGACAGGGCGTCGGCGAGACGAGCAGTACTTC	CASSLDRTGRRRDEQYF
NA	NA	TRBV2	TRBJ2-3	13	TGTGCCAGCAGCCCCGGGGTGACGGATACGCAGTATTTT	CASSPGVTDTQYF
NA	NA	TRBV19	TRBJ1-3	17	TGTGCCAGTAGTAGGCAGGGCAAGTTTCGCTCTGGAAACACCATATATTTT	CASSRQGKFRSGNTIYF
NA	NA	TRBV5-4	TRBJ1-2	14	TGTGCCAGCAGCTTGGCAGGGACCCCGGGTGGCTACACCTTC	CASSLAGTPGGYTF
NA	NA	TRBV19	TRBJ1-5	15	TGTGCCAGTAGTCGCCAGGGGCCAAGCAATCAGCCCCAGCATTTT	CASSRQGPSNQPQHF
NA	NA	TRBV2	TRBJ1-5	11	TGTGCCAGCAGTGACATACAGCCCCAGCATTTT	CASSDIQPQHF
TRBD1	NA	TRBV7-7	TRBJ2-5	16	TGTGCTAGCAGCTTAGTCTTGGGACAGGGGAAAGAGACCCAGTACTTC	CASSLVLGQGKETQYF
NA	NA	TRBV10-3	TRBJ2-7	13	TGTGCCATCAGTGAGGGCTGGAAATACGAGCAGTACTTC	CAISEGWKYEQYF
TRBD1	NA	TRBV5-5	TRBJ1-4	15	TGTGCCAGCAGCTTGTTCCAGGGGGTTAGAGAAAAACTGTTTTTT	CASSLFQGVREKLFF
NA	NA	TRBV2	TRBJ1-1	14	TGTGCCAGCAGTGACCGGGGGAGGAACACTGAAGCTTTCTTT	CASSDRGRNTEAFF
TRBD1	NA	TRBV5-4	TRBJ2-3	14	TGTGCCAGCAGCTTGTACAGGGGGCAGTATACGCAGTATTTT	CASSLYRGQYTQYF
NA	NA	TRBV5-1	TRBJ2-2	15	TGCGCCAGCAGCTTGGCGGCAGCGAACACCGGGGAGCTGTTTTTT	CASSLAAANTGELFF
TRBD1	NA	TRBV4-1	TRBJ1-5	15	TGCGCCAGCAGCCAAGTCGGACAGGGGGAAGGGCCCCAGCATTTT	CASSQVGQGEGPQHF
NA	NA	TRBV10-3	TRBJ2-7	13	TGTGCCATCGAGGGGAGTAGATCCTACGAGCAGTACTTC	CAIEGSRSYEQYF
TRBD1	NA	TRBV27	TRBJ1-2	15	TGTGCCAGCAGCTACCGACAGGGATCTAACTATGGCTACACCTTC	CASSYRQGSNYGYTF
NA	NA	TRBV11-1	TRBJ2-5	17	TGTGCCAGCAGCCCAAGGGGCGGGGAGAATCTCGGAGAGACCCAGTACTTC	CASSPRGGENLGETQYF
NA	NA	TRBV4-1	TRBJ2-7	15	TGCGCCAGCAGCCAAGATGTGGGGTTTCGCTACGAGCAGTACTTC	CASSQDVGFRYEQYF
TRBD1	NA	TRBV28	TRBJ1-2	17	TGTGCCAGCAGTCCATGGACAGGGAAAGGGCTAGGCTATGGCTACACCTTC	CASSPWTGKGLGYGYTF
TRBD1	NA	TRBV7-2	TRBJ2-3	16	TGTGCCAGCAGCCGAGGACAGGGTTCGTTGACAGATACGCAGTATTTT	CASSRGQGSLTDTQYF
TRBD1	NA	TRBV29-1	TRBJ2-7	17	TGCAGCGTTGAAGGTGTGGGGGACAGGGGATTCGCCTACGAGCAGTACTTC	CSVEGVGDRGFAYEQYF
NA	NA	TRBV5-1	TRBJ2-7	14	TGCGCCAGCAGCTTGGAGAGAGGGTGGGCCGAGCAGTACTTC	CASSLERGWAEQYF
TRBD2	NA	TRBV28	TRBJ2-3	18	TGTGCCAGCAGACCCACTAGCGGGGGGTACCTTAGCACAGATACGCAGTATTTT	CASRPTSGGYLSTDTQYF